This paragraph covers one T cell receptor beta chain sequence. TCRdb's copy holds only in-frame clones and misses some; the assay was immunoSEQ multiplex PCR. There are roughly 39,000 clones in the sample; 80% to 95% occur only once, and 9% to 13% lies in the top ten. These data come from a study of T cell changes during pregnancy in multiple sclerosis. CDR3 length: 13 residues. Trimming took 0 bases from V and 3 from J, leaving 7 bases between them. Germline lookup yields CDR1 SGHDT and CDR2 YYEEEE. The sample in question was CD8+ T cells from peripheral blood mononuclear cells, obtained after pregnancy. The rearrangement uses TRBV5-6 and TRBJ2-7; the D gene is possibly TRBD2 (5 bases). The source of this sequence is a female donor with multiple sclerosis, enrolled in a pregnancy study. CDR3 sequence: CASSLGSGYEQYF. Written as DNA, the CDR3 is TGTGCCAGCAGCTTGGGGAGCGGCTACGAGCAGTACTTC.